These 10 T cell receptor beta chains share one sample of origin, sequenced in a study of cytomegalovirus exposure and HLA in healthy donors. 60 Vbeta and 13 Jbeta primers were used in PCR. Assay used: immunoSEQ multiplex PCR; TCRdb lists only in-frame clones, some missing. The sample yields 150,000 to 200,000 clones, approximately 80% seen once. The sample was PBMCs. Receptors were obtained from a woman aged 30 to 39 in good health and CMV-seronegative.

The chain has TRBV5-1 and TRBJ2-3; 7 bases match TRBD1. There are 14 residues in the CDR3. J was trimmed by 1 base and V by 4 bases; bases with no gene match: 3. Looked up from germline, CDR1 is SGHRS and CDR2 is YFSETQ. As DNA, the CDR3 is TGCGCCAGCAGCGCCGGACAGGGCACAGATACGCAGTATTTT. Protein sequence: CASSAGQGTDTQYF. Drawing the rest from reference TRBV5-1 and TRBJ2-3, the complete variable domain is KAGVTQTPRYLIKTRGQQVTLSCSPISGHRSVSWYQQTPGQGLQFLFEYFSETQRNKGNFPGRFSGRQFSNSRSEMNVSTLELGDSALYLCASSAGQGTDTQYFGPGTRLTVL.

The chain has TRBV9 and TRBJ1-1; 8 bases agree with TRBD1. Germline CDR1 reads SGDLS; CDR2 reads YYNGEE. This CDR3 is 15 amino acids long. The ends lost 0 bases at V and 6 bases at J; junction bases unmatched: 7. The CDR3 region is CASSVEGRGQSEAFF. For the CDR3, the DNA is TGTGCCAGCAGCGTAGAAGGCAGGGGGCAATCTGAAGCTTTCTTT.

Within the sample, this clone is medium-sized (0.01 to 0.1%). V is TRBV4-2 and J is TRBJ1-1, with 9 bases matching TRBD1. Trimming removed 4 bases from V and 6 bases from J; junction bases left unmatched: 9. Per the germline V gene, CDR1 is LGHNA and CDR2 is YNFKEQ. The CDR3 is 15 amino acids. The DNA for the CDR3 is TGTGCCAGCAGCCGAGGTGAGGGACAGGGAGCTGAAGCTTTCTTT. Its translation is CASSRGEGQGAEAFF.

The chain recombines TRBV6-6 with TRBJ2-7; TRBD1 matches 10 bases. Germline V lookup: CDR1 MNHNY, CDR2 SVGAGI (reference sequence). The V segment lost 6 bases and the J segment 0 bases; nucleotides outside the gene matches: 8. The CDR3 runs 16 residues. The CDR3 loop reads CASRISGTGDSYEQYF. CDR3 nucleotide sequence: TGTGCCAGCAGAATATCCGGGACAGGGGACTCCTACGAGCAGTACTTC.

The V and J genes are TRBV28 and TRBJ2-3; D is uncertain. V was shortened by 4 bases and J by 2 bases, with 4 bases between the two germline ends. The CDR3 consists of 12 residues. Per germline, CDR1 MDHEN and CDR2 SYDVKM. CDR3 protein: CASSSLTDTQYF. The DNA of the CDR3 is TGTGCCAGCAGTTCACTCACAGATACGCAGTATTTT.

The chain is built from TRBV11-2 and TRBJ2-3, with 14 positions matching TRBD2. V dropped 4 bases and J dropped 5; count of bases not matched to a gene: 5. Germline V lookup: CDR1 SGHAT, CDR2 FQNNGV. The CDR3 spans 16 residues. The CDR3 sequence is CASSWRLAGGQDTQYF. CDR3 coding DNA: TGTGCCAGCAGCTGGAGACTAGCGGGGGGGCAAGATACGCAGTATTTT.

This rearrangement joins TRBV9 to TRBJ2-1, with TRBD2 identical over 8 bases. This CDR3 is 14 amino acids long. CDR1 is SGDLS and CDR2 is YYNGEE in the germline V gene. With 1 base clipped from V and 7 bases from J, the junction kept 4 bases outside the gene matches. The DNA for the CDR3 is TGTGCCAGCAGCGTAAGCGGGGGAGGGAATGAGCAGTTCTTC. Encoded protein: CASSVSGGGNEQFF.

The CDR3 nucleotides read TGTGCCATCAGTGAAATCTCTAGCACAGATACGCAGTATTTT. Its translation: CAISEISSTDTQYF. The chain is built from TRBV10-3 and TRBJ2-3; no clear D gene. The V end was cut by 3 bases, the J end by 0 bases, with 7 bases between. Germline CDR1 and CDR2: ENHRY and SYGVKD. This CDR3 is built from 14 residues.

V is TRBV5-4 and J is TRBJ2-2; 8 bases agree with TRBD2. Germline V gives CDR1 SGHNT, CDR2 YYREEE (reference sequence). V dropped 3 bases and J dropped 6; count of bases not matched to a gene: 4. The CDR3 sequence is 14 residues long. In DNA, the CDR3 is TGTGCCAGCAGCTCCAGGACTAGCTCCGGGGAGCTGTTTTTT. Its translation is CASSSRTSSGELFF.

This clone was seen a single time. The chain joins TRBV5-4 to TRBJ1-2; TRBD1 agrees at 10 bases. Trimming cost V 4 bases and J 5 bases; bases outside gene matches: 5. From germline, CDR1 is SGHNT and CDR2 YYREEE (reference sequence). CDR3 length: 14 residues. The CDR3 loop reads CASSGSGQGYGYTF. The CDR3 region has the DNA TGTGCCAGCAGCGGATCGGGACAGGGGTATGGCTACACCTTC.